Each of the 9 T cell receptor beta chains below was sequenced from the same sample in a study of CD8+CD57+ T cells in acquired aplastic anemia. The TCR beta profiling, which covered VDJ combination and CDR3 sequence, was carried out using genomic DNA as the template. TCRdb used MiXCR to reprocess the reads, holding one entry per CDR3 protein. Of 200,000 to 250,000 distinct CDR3 sequences listed, about a third are singletons. The specimen was sorted CD4+, CD8+, or CD8+CD57+ T cells (not recorded which) from PBMCs. These receptors were collected from a human donor in good health, serving as a control.

This clonotype was seen repeatedly, ten times or more. The rearrangement links TRBV15 to TRBJ1-2; possibly TRBD1 for D (5 bases). Germline V lookup: CDR1 LNHNV, CDR2 YYDKDF (reference sequence). The V and J ends lost 3 bases and 1 base respectively, with 15 bases between them. The CDR3 covers 16 residues. The CDR3 spells CATSSGGDLSNYGYTF. CDR3 nucleotides: TGTGCCACCAGCAGCGGGGGGGACCTCAGTAACTATGGCTACACCTTC.

This clonotype was detected only once. The genes are TRBV15 and TRBJ2-3, with D possibly being TRBD1 (6 bases). The CDR3 consists of 15 residues. Trimming removed 5 bases from V and 0 bases from J, with 12 bases in between. CDR1 and CDR2 (germline): LNHNV, YYDKDF (reference sequence). CDR3 protein: CATSGRQASTDTQYF. The DNA for the CDR3 is TGTGCCACCAGCGGTCGACAGGCTAGCACAGATACGCAGTATTTT.

This clonotype appeared many times. The V call is TRBV7-2, the J call TRBJ1-5, with D unresolved. CDR1 is SGHTA, CDR2 FQGNSA, per germline. The CDR3 runs 15 residues. Between the trimmed V and J ends, which lost 5 bases and 6 bases, there was a span of 17 bases. The CDR3 loop reads CASSAPGDRTQPQHF. In DNA form, the CDR3 reads TGTGCCAGCAGCGCCCCGGGCGATCGGACTCAGCCCCAGCATTTT.

This sequence joins TRBV15 and TRBJ2-7, with D uncertain. This CDR3 has 15 amino acids. Germline CDR1 reads LNHNV; CDR2 reads YYDKDF (reference sequence). V was cut by 5 bases and J by 1 base, with 15 bases left in between. In DNA, the CDR3 is TGTGCCACCAGCCCAACGCCGGAAGCTTCCTACGAGCAGTACTTC. Residues: CATSPTPEASYEQYF. The full variable domain, rest sourced from reference TRBV15 and TRBJ2-7, is DAMVIQNPRYQVTQFGKPVTLSCSQTLNHNVMYWYQQKSSQAPKLLFHYYDKDFNNEADTPDNFQSRRPNTSFCFLDIRSPGLGDTAMYLCATSPTPEASYEQYFGPGTRLTVT.

The chain is built from TRBV3-1 and TRBJ1-3, with 7 positions matching TRBD1. The germline V gene encodes CDR1 LGHDT and CDR2 YNNKEL (reference sequence). V shed 2 bases, J shed 4 bases, and the junction held 11 bases outside the gene matches. The CDR3 runs 17 residues. For the CDR3, the DNA is TGTGCCAGCAGCCAATTAATTCCGGACAGGACGGGAAACACCATATATTTT. Protein product: CASSQLIPDRTGNTIYF.

V and J are TRBV10-1 and TRBJ2-1; possible D gene TRBD1, 6 bases. Germline V gives CDR1 WNHNN, CDR2 SYGVQD (reference sequence). The CDR3 is made up of 18 amino acids. Trimming shortened V by 6 bases and J by 0 bases, and 21 bases separated the two germline ends. The CDR3 here is CASSQVVTGPSSYNEQFF. CDR3 sequence (DNA): TGCGCCAGCAGCCAAGTAGTGACAGGCCCGAGCTCCTACAATGAGCAGTTCTTC.

This sequence joins TRBV6-1 and TRBJ1-5, with no clear D. Trimming stripped 1 base from V and 2 bases from J, with 6 bases between. Germline lookup yields CDR1 MNHNS and CDR2 SASEGT. CDR3 length equals 14 residues. The CDR3 loop is CASSEGRGNQPQHF. The CDR3 DNA follows: TGTGCCAGCAGTGAAGGGAGGGGCAATCAGCCCCAGCATTTT.

This clonotype was counted a few times. This may stem from a read error, because a much larger clone lies one nucleotide away. This chain uses TRBV9 with TRBJ2-6; D gene uncertain. This CDR3 spans 14 amino acids. Looked up from germline, CDR1 is SGDLS and CDR2 is YYNGEE. The CDR3 region is CAGSAYSGANVLTF. The DNA for the CDR3 is TGTGCCGGCAGCGCTTACTCTGGGGCCAACGTCCTGACTTTC.

The sample holds many counts of this clonotype. V usage is TRBV24-1 and J usage is TRBJ1-1; D is possibly TRBD1 (5 bases). V lost 3 bases and J 4 bases, leaving 11 bases between the germline ends. Germline V gene lookup returns CDR1 KGHDR and CDR2 SFDVKD. The CDR3 runs 14 residues. CDR3 in amino acids: CATSDARQGTEAFF. The CDR3 nucleotides read TGTGCCACCAGTGATGCCAGGCAGGGCACTGAAGCTTTCTTT.